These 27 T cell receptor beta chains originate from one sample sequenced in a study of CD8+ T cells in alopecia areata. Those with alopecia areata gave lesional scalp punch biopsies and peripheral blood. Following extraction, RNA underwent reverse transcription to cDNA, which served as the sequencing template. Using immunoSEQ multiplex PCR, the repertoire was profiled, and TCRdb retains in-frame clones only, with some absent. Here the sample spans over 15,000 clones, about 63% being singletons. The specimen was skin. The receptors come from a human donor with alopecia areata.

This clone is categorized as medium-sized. CDR3 nucleotides: TGTGCCATCAGTGACATGGGGGCAGGGAGCTATGGCTACACCTTC. This gives the protein CAISDMGAGSYGYTF. The chain is built from TRBV10-3 and TRBJ1-2; a weak D match, TRBD1 (6 bases). Per the germline V gene, CDR1 is ENHRY and CDR2 is SYGVKD. The CDR3 extends over 15 amino acids. V lost 3 bases and J lost 4, with 15 bases in between.

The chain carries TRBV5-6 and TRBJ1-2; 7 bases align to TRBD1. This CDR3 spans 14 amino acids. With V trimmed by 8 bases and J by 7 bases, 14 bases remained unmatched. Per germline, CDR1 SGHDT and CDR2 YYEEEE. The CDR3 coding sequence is TGTGCCAGTGCATTCGGGACAGCGAAACTTGGCTACACCTTC. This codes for CASAFGTAKLGYTF.

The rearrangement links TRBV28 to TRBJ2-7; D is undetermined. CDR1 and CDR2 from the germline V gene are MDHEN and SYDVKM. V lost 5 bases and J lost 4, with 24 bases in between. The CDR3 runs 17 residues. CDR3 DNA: TGTGCCAGCAGTCCGCCATGGGATAGGAACGCAATGTACGAGCAGTACTTC. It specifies CASSPPWDRNAMYEQYF.

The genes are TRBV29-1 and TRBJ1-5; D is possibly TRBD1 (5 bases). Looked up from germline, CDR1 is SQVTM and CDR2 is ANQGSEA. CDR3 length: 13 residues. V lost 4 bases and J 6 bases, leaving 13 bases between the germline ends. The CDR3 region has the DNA TGCAGCGTTGCGGCAGGGAATACTCAGCCCCAGCATTTT. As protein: CSVAAGNTQPQHF.

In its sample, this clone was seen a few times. DNA for the CDR3: TGTGCCAGCAGTTTAAGCGCACTTTGGCGGGAGGTTAACATTCAGTACTTC. This gives the protein CASSLSALWREVNIQYF. This sequence joins TRBV28 and TRBJ2-4; 8 nucleotides agree with TRBD2. The CDR3 contains 17 residues. CDR1 is MDHEN and CDR2 is SYDVKM in the germline V gene. V shed 2 bases, J shed 7 bases, and the junction held 13 bases outside the gene matches.

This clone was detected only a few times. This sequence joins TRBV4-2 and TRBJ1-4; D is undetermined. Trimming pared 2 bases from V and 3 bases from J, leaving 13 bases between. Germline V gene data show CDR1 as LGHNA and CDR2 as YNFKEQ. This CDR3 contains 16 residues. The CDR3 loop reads CASSQTASVANEKLFF. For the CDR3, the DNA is TGTGCCAGCAGCCAAACGGCGTCGGTGGCTAATGAAAAACTGTTTTTT.

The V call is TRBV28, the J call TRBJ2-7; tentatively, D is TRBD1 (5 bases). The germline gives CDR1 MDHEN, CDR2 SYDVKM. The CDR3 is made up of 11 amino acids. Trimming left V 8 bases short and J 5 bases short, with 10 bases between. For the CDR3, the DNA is TGTGCCAGCGGCAGGGTGAACGAGCAGTACTTC. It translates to CASGRVNEQYF.

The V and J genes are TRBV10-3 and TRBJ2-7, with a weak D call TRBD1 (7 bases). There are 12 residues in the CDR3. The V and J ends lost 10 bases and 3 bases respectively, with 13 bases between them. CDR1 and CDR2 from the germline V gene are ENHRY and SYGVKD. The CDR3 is CATQGGLYEQYF. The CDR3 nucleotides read TGTGCCACCCAGGGGGGCCTCTACGAGCAGTACTTC.

DNA for the CDR3: TGCGCCAGCAGCTCAGTGGAGGGGGCGTCTGAACCCGACCATGAGCAGTTCTTC. Translated: CASSSVEGASEPDHEQFF. The genes are TRBV4-1 and TRBJ2-1, with D maybe TRBD1 (7 bases). V lost 5 bases and J lost 8, with 28 bases in between. This CDR3 has 18 amino acids. CDR1 and CDR2 from the germline V gene are MGHRA and YSYEKL.

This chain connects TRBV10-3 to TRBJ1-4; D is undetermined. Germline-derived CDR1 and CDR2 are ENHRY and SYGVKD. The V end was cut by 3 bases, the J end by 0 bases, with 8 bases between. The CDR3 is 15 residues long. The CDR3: CAISERTSTNEKLFF. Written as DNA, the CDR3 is TGTGCCATCAGTGAACGGACGTCAACTAATGAAAAACTGTTTTTT.

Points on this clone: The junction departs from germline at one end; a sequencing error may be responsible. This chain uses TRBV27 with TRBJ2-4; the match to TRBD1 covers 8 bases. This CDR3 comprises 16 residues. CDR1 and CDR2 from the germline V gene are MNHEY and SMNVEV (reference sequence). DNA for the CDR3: TGTGCCAGCAGTTCCGGACAGGGTTTATCCGAAAACACTCAGTACTTC. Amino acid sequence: CASSSGQGLSENTQYF.

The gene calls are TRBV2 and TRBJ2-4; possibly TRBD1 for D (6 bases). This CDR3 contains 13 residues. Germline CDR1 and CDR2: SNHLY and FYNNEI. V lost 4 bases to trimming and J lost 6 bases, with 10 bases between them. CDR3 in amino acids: CASSVDRINIQYF. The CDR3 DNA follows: TGTGCCAGCAGTGTGGACAGAATAAACATTCAGTACTTC.

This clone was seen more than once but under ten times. Written as DNA, the CDR3 is TGTGCCAGCAGGGGACAGGGTAAAAACATTCAGTACTTC. Amino acid sequence: CASRGQGKNIQYF. V and J are TRBV27 and TRBJ2-4; TRBD1 agrees at 9 bases. Germline CDR1 is MNHEY and CDR2 is SMNVEV (reference sequence). Trimming at V came to 6 bases and at J to 4 bases, leaving 1 base not matched to a gene. The CDR3 loop spans 13 amino acids.

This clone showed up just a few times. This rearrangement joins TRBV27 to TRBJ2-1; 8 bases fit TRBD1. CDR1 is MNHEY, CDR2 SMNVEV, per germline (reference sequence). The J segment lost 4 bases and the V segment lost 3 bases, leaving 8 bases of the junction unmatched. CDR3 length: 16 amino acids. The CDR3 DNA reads TGTGCCAGCAGTTTGCGGTGGCAGGGGGCGTACAATGAGCAGTTCTTC. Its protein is CASSLRWQGAYNEQFF.

The CDR3 region has the DNA TGTGCCAGCAGCCCGACAGCGGGAGGCTACGAGCAGTACTTC. This translates into CASSPTAGGYEQYF. This chain joins TRBV7-3 and TRBJ2-7; 9 nucleotides line up with TRBD2. V trimming: 5 bases; J trimming: 3 bases; junction bases outside the gene matches: 5. The CDR3 spans 14 residues. Germline V CDR1 and CDR2: SGHTA, FQGTGA.

The CDR3 bases are TGTGCCACCAGCAGAGGGGGCCCAGCCCCCCAGCAGTTCTTC. Its translation is CATSRGGPAPQQFF. This chain links TRBV15 with TRBJ2-1, with D possibly matching TRBD1 (5 bases). Germline CDR1 is LNHNV and CDR2 is YYDKDF (reference sequence). The CDR3 runs 14 residues. Trimming took 1 base from V and 11 from J, leaving 15 bases between them.

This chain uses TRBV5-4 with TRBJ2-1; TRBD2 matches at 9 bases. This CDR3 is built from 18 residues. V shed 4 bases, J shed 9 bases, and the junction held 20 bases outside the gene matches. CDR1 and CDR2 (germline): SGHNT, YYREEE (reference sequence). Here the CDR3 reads CASSQDLGSGRKTSEQFF. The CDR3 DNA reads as TGTGCCAGCAGCCAAGATTTGGGTAGCGGGAGAAAAACTAGTGAGCAGTTCTTC.

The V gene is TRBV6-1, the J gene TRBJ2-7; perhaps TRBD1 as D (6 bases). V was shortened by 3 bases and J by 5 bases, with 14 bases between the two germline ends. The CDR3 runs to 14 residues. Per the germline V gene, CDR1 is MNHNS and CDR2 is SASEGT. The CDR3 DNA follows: TGTGCCAGCAGTGAGAACAGGGTCGACGACGAGCAGTACTTC. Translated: CASSENRVDDEQYF.

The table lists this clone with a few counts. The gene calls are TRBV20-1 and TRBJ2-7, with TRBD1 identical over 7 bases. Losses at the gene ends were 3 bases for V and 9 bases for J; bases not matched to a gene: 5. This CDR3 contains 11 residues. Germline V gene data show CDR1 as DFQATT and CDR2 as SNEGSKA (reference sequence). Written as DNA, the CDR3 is TGCAGTGCTAGGAGGACAGGAAGGCAGTACTTC. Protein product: CSARRTGRQYF.

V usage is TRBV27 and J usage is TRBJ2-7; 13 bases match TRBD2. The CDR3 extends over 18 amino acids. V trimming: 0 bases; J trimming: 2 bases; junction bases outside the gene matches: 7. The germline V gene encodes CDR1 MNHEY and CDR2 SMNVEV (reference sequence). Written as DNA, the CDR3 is TGTGCCAGCAGTTTATCTACGGGGACTAGCGGGATTCCCTACGAGCAGTACTTC. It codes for CASSLSTGTSGIPYEQYF.

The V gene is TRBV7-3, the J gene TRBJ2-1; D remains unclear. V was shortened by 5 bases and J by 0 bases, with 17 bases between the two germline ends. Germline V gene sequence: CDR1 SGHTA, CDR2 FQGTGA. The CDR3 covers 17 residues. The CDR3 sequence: CASSNWLQTSSYNEQFF. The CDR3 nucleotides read TGTGCCAGCAGCAATTGGTTGCAGACCAGCTCCTACAATGAGCAGTTCTTC.

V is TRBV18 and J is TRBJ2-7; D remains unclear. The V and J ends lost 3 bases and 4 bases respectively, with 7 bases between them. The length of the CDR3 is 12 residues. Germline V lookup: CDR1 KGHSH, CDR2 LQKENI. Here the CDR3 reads CASSPTEYEQYF. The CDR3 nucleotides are TGTGCCAGCTCACCGACTGAATACGAGCAGTACTTC.

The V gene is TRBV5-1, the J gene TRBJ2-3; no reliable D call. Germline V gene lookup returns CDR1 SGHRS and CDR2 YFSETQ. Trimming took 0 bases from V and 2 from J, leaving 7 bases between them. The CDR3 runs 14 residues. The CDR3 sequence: CASSLAPITDTQYF. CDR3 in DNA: TGCGCCAGCAGCTTGGCGCCTATCACAGATACGCAGTATTTT. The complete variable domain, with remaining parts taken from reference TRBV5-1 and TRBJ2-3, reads KAGVTQTPRYLIKTRGQQVTLSCSPISGHRSVSWYQQTPGQGLQFLFEYFSETQRNKGNFPGRFSGRQFSNSRSEMNVSTLELGDSALYLCASSLAPITDTQYFGPGTRLTVL.

Here the CDR3 reads CASSRPTTNQETQYF. The CDR3 nucleotides are TGTGCCAGCAGTCGGCCGACTACGAACCAAGAGACCCAGTACTTC. The chain has TRBV28 and TRBJ2-5, with TRBD2 as a possible D gene (5 bases). CDR1 is MDHEN and CDR2 is SYDVKM in the germline V gene. Trimming took off 5 bases at V and 0 bases at J, with 13 bases between the two ends. The CDR3 sequence is 15 residues long.

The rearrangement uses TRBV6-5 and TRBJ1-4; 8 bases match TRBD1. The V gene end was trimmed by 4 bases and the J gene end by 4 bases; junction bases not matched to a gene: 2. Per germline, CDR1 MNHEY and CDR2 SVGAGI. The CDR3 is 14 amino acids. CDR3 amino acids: CASSSGQDNEKLFF. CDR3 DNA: TGTGCCAGCAGTTCGGGACAGGATAATGAAAAACTGTTTTTT.

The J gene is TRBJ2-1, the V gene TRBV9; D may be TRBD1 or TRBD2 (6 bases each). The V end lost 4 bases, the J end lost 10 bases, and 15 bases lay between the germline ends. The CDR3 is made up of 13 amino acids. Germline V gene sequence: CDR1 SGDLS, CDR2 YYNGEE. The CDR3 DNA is TGTGCCAGCAGCCCGACAGGTGCGGGAGAGCAGTTCTTC. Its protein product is CASSPTGAGEQFF.

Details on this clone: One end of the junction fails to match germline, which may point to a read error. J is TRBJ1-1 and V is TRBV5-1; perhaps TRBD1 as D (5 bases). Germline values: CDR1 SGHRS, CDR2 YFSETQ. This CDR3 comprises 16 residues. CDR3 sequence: CASSLPFGWGNAEAFF. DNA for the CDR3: TGCGCCAGCAGCCTGCCTTTCGGTTGGGGGAACGCTGAAGCTTTCTTT.